Listed below are T cell receptor beta chains from one sample, sequenced in a study of human thymus T cells. Method: immunoSEQ multiplex PCR; TCRdb's copy keeps in-frame clones and lacks some. The sample lists tens of thousands of clones; 85% to 95% were seen once. Sequencing was done on a sample of thymus tissue. The origin of the receptors is a girl under three years old with a congenital heart defect but otherwise immunologically healthy. Both conserved end residues are part of each CDR3. A D gene is named only where the DNA matches it firmly. Clone size is given for some rows only: seen once, a few or many times, or a class if the clone is expanded.

TRBV4-3	NA	NA	TRBJ1-1	CASSQDRGADTEAFF	TGCGCCAGCAGCCAAGATCGAGGGGCGGACACTGAAGCTTTCTTT
TRBV5-6	NA	TRBD1	TRBJ2-7	CASRSDRGSYEQYF	TGTGCCAGCAGATCGGACAGGGGGTCGTACGAGCAGTACTTC
TRBV19	NA	TRBD2	TRBJ2-3	CASSILSSGRRWTHTDTQYF	TGTGCCAGTAGTATCCTGTCTAGCGGGAGGAGGTGGACACACACAGATACGCAGTATTTT
TRBV5-1	NA	TRBD2	TRBJ2-7	CASSLVPTSGRRYEQYF	TGCGCCAGCAGCTTGGTCCCGACTAGCGGGAGGAGGTACGAGCAGTACTTC
TRBV5-5	NA	TRBD1	TRBJ2-7	CASSWNSPPGQGGEYEQYF	TGTGCCAGCAGCTGGAACTCACCACCGGGACAGGGTGGAGAATACGAGCAGTACTTC
TRBV18	NA	TRBD1	TRBJ1-2	CASSPILFRGDYGYTF	TGTGCCAGCTCACCAATACTTTTCAGGGGGGACTATGGCTACACCTTC
TRBV10-3	NA	NA	TRBJ2-7	CAMAEQETYEQYF	TGTGCCATGGCGGAGCAGGAAACCTACGAGCAGTACTTC
TRBV7-2	NA	NA	TRBJ1-2	CASSLARSVVERAGTNYGYTF	TGTGCCAGCAGCTTAGCCCGGTCCGTTGTCGAACGGGCAGGGACTAACTATGGCTACACCTTC
TRBV12-5	NA	NA	TRBJ2-7	CASGLEEGRFYEQYF	TGTGCTAGTGGTCTGGAAGAGGGCAGGTTCTACGAGCAGTACTTC
TRBV7-2	NA	NA	TRBJ2-4	CASSLRTGKAKNIQYF	TGTGCCAGCAGCTTAAGAACGGGGAAGGCCAAAAACATTCAGTACTTC
TRBV18	NA	NA	TRBJ1-5	CASSPPEAVNQPQHF	TGTGCCAGCTCACCCCCCGAGGCAGTCAATCAGCCCCAGCATTTT
TRBV6-6	NA	TRBD1	TRBJ2-1	CASSQTNRGRDEQFF	TGTGCCAGCAGCCAAACCAACAGGGGGCGGGATGAGCAGTTCTTC
TRBV4-1	NA	NA	TRBJ2-2	CASSQRGVINLRVTGELFF	TGCGCCAGCAGCCAACGGGGCGTCATTAATCTTCGTGTCACCGGGGAGCTGTTTTTT
TRBV29-1	few	TRBD2	TRBJ2-7	CSVALETSGRASEQYF	TGCAGCGTCGCGCTAGAGACTAGCGGGAGGGCCAGCGAGCAGTACTTC
TRBV5-4	NA	NA	TRBJ1-1	CASSWNDTGLAEAFF	TGTGCCAGCAGCTGGAATGACACAGGGTTAGCTGAAGCTTTCTTT
TRBV5-6	NA	NA	TRBJ2-1	CASSLGSGLSSYNEQFF	TGTGCCAGCAGCTTGGGGAGCGGACTGAGCTCCTACAATGAGCAGTTCTTC
TRBV7-2	once	NA	TRBJ2-3	CASTHGVGGADTQYF	TGTGCCAGCACCCATGGGGTGGGTGGCGCAGATACGCAGTATTTT
TRBV13	NA	NA	TRBJ1-5	CASSEGTGNQPQHF	TGTGCCAGCAGCGAAGGAACAGGCAATCAGCCCCAGCATTTT
TRBV5-4	NA	TRBD1	TRBJ2-7	CASSSPRDSSYEQYF	TGTGCCAGCAGCTCGCCTCGGGACAGCTCCTACGAGCAGTACTTC
TRBV7-8	NA	TRBD1	TRBJ2-2	CASSSRGTGGDTGELFF	TGTGCCAGCAGTTCCCGAGGGACAGGGGGTGATACCGGGGAGCTGTTTTTT
TRBV10-3	NA	NA	TRBJ2-1	CAMTSGKINEQFF	TGTGCCATGACGAGCGGCAAGATCAATGAGCAGTTCTTC
TRBV9	NA	NA	TRBJ2-1	CATTPLAVSSYNEQFF	TGTGCCACTACCCCACTAGCTGTGAGCTCCTACAATGAGCAGTTCTTC
TRBV27	NA	NA	TRBJ2-1	CASSLLDTAAYNEQFF	TGTGCCAGCAGTTTACTGGACACGGCCGCCTACAATGAGCAGTTCTTC
TRBV2	NA	NA	TRBJ1-2	CASSDAGMKNYGYTF	TGTGCCAGCAGTGATGCAGGGATGAAAAACTATGGCTACACCTTC
TRBV12-5	NA	NA	TRBJ1-1	CASGPERIGTSEGLNTEAFF	TGTGCTAGTGGTCCTGAGCGTATTGGGACCTCCGAGGGCCTGAACACTGAAGCTTTCTTT
TRBV30	NA	NA	TRBJ1-1	CAWSALQGRGTEAFF	TGTGCCTGGTCAGCCCTACAGGGAAGGGGGACTGAAGCTTTCTTT
TRBV2	NA	TRBD2	TRBJ2-2	CALTRLANNTGELFF	TGTGCCCTTACTCGACTAGCGAATAACACCGGGGAGCTGTTTTTT
TRBV2	NA	TRBD2	TRBJ2-5	CASTGLVPKETQYF	TGTGCCAGCACTGGACTAGTTCCTAAAGAGACCCAGTACTTC
TRBV4-1	NA	NA	TRBJ1-1	CASSPDHLVGRGRTEAFF	TGCGCCAGCAGCCCTGACCACCTAGTAGGGAGGGGACGGACTGAAGCTTTCTTT
TRBV5-1	NA	NA	TRBJ1-2	CASSGRTGPSYTF	TGCGCCAGCAGCGGACGGACTGGGCCGAGCTACACCTTC
TRBV5-1	NA	TRBD1	TRBJ1-4	CASSGRTGTASNEKLFF	TGCGCCAGCAGCGGGCGGACAGGAACCGCGTCTAATGAAAAACTGTTTTTT
TRBV5-1	NA	NA	TRBJ1-1	CASSLDWGPMNTEAFF	TGCGCCAGCAGCTTGGACTGGGGACCGATGAACACTGAAGCTTTCTTT
TRBV7-9	NA	NA	TRBJ2-7	CASKKEGYNYEQYF	TGTGCCAGCAAAAAGGAGGGATATAACTACGAGCAGTACTTC
TRBV9	NA	NA	TRBJ2-1	CASSALTASGHNEQFF	TGTGCCAGCAGCGCCCTAACAGCGTCAGGACACAATGAGCAGTTCTTC
TRBV5-1	NA	TRBD2	TRBJ2-1	CASSPGLAGIFF	TGCGCCAGCAGCCCGGGACTAGCGGGAATATTCTTC